The sequence of this T cell receptor (beta chain) was determined in a study of shared clonotypes between healthy human individuals. The study, taken as a whole, reports: Sharing of clonotypes among donors was expected to vary with sequencing depth. Few donors limited the genetic and exposure-history diversity represented.

Points on this clone: The antigen is unknown.

Original processing methods: Owing to the provision of junction-only sequences devoid of quality scores by immunoSEQ, filtering differed. Only in-frame clones appear in the TCRdb table, and some are missing; sequencing was by immunoSEQ multiplex PCR. The V and J calls and the clone size are those of that table, but D and trimming were determined from the DNA. The table includes fewer than 700,000 clones, roughly 79% detected once. The ends were cut back, 0 bases at V and 7 bases at J, with 16 bases in the middle. The CDR3 spans 15 residues. CDR1 is LNHNV, CDR2 YYDKDF, per germline (reference sequence). Within Nashville, Tennessee resided all donors, each a Caucasian adult.

The TCR comes from a woman in her 40s in good health. Some clones in this sample may be carry-over from other donors' samples. V and J are TRBV15 and TRBJ2-7; weak D call: TRBD1 (5 bases). Sequences were obtained from PBMCs. The CDR3 sequence is CATSRDRAGSGEQYF. CDR3 nucleotide sequence: TGTGCCACCAGCAGAGATAGGGCAGGGTCTGGGGAGCAGTACTTC.